This TCR beta chain was sequenced for a study of T and B cells in COVID-19 patients. Germline trimming cut 5 bases from V and 6 bases from J; bases unmatched to any gene: 5. Germline assignment: CDR1 SQVTM and CDR2 ANQGSEA. The CDR3 covers 13 residues. Blood genomic DNA input for TRB amplification was 250-500 ng. Multiplex PCR with BIOMED2 TRB-A/B primer pools amplified TRB rearrangements. TCRdb called the multiplex PCR reads again in MiXCR, with one record for every CDR3 protein. This table has 2,100 or so distinct CDR3 sequences, around 27% appearing once. This clonotype is large by share. The sequence came from a human donor with active COVID-19. Sequenced: blood. The J gene is TRBJ1-1, the V gene TRBV29-1, with 11 nucleotides matching TRBD1. The CDR3 DNA sequence: TGCAGCGTTTCGGACAGGGGGCGGCCTGAAGCTTTCTTT. Translating it yields CSVSDRGRPEAFF.